This paragraph covers one T cell receptor (beta chain) sequence. V was clipped by 3 bases and J by 7 bases, with 12 bases between them. CDR3 length: 12 amino acids. Germline lookup yields CDR1 GTSNPN and CDR2 SVGIG (reference sequence). The entry originates in a study of STAT5B mutations in CD4+ large granular lymphocyte leukemia. The survey-level immunoSEQ assay was used. Clones were sequenced by immunoSEQ multiplex PCR, and TCRdb holds only the in-frame ones, with some missing. The sample carries fewer than 45,000 clones, roughly 80% recorded once. The sequenced sample was CD4+ T cells from blood buffy coats. J is TRBJ1-1 and V is TRBV30; D not resolved. The receptor's source is a human donor in good health. CDR3 sequence: CAWSALGGEAFF. Written as DNA, the CDR3 is TGTGCCTGGAGCGCCCTGGGCGGTGAAGCTTTCTTT.